This record looks at one T cell receptor (beta chain) sequence and its context. Other DNA variants within this sample encode the same CDR3. The entry originates in a study of blood T cell repertoires in COVID-19. About the study: The United States, Italy and Spain provided the acute and convalescent COVID-19 samples. PBMCs, B-cell-depleted T cells, or T cells were the source of the cDNA or gDNA that made up the material.

Sequenced by immunoSEQ multiplex PCR; TCRdb stores in-frame clones only, minus some. The sample contains over 70,000 clones, 65% to 90% of which appear only once. This receptor was obtained from a human donor in a cohort sampled during active COVID-19. The sample comprised peripheral blood.

The CDR3 sequence: CASSPTTGSSGNTIYF. The DNA for the CDR3 is TGCGCCAGCAGCCCTACCACGGGGAGCTCTGGAAACACCATATATTTT. The chain uses TRBV4-3 and TRBJ1-3, with D hard to call. This CDR3 is 16 amino acids long. Germline-derived CDR1 and CDR2 are LGHNA and YSLEER. Trimming took 4 bases from V and 0 from J, leaving 13 bases between them.